A selection of T cell receptor beta chains follows, all from one sample in a study of T cells after yellow fever vaccination. A single record per CDR3 protein comes from TCRdb applying MiXCR to the 5' RACE reads. The sample includes 450,000 to 600,000 distinct CDR3 sequences, roughly 13% of them seen just once. Material: PBMCs, obtained on the day of the yellow fever booster vaccination. These receptors originate from a man aged 30 to 39 who received the YFV17D yellow fever vaccine. CDR3s include the opening cysteine and the closing phenylalanine or tryptophan. D genes are given only for firm matches. Size is omitted from some rows. Given values are once, few, many or a class for expanded clones.

TRBJ2-7	TRBD2	TRBV29-1	many	CSVEERAGGYEQYF	TGCAGCGTTGAGGAAAGAGCGGGAGGGTACGAGCAGTACTTC
TRBJ2-5	-	TRBV29-1	few	CSVLKPGLETQYF	TGCAGCGTTTTAAAGCCGGGACTAGAGACCCAGTACTTC
TRBJ2-2	-	TRBV29-1	-	CSVIPGRTDGELFF	TGCAGCGTCATCCCGGGAAGGACGGACGGGGAGCTGTTTTTT
TRBJ1-5	-	TRBV6-2/TRBV6-3	few	CASSVRLSREFSNQPQHF	TGTGCCAGCAGTGTTCGACTGTCGAGGGAATTTAGCAATCAGCCCCAGCATTTT
TRBJ2-5	-	TRBV4-2	few	CASSQDPGELETQYF	TGTGCCAGCAGCCAAGACCCGGGAGAGCTAGAGACCCAGTACTTC
TRBJ2-1	-	TRBV5-1	few	CASSLGVYEQFF	TGCGCCAGCAGCTTGGGGGTGTATGAGCAGTTCTTC
TRBJ2-3	-	TRBV4-2	-	CASSQGTERDTQYF	TGTGCCAGCAGCCAAGGAACAGAGCGGGATACGCAGTATTTT
TRBJ2-2	-	TRBV30	-	CAWSQRHTGELFF	TGTGCCTGGAGCCAGCGCCACACCGGGGAGCTGTTTTTT
TRBJ2-1	TRBD1	TRBV7-9	many	CASSLRDRGLNEQFF	TGTGCCAGCAGCCTCCGGGACAGGGGGCTCAATGAGCAGTTCTTC
TRBJ1-3	-	TRBV4-1	-	CASSQEGGHSGNTIYF	TGCGCCAGCAGCCAAGAAGGAGGACACTCTGGAAACACCATATATTTT
TRBJ2-3	-	TRBV18	once	CASSTDPGDTQYF	TGTGCCAGCTCAACGGACCCAGGGGATACGCAGTATTTT
TRBJ2-3	TRBD2	TRBV10-1	few	CASSESAGFMDTQYF	TGCGCCAGCAGTGAGTCAGCGGGATTCATGGATACGCAGTATTTT
TRBJ2-3	-	TRBV30	few	CAWRDWGTDTQYF	TGTGCCTGGCGGGACTGGGGCACAGATACGCAGTATTTT
TRBJ2-7	TRBD2	TRBV5-6	-	CASSWEGSGHEQYF	TGTGCCAGCAGCTGGGAGGGTAGCGGCCACGAGCAGTACTTC
TRBJ2-7	TRBD2	TRBV7-9	-	CASSLREVSYEQYF	TGTGCCAGCAGCTTACGGGAGGTCTCCTACGAGCAGTACTTC
TRBJ2-3	-	TRBV6-5	-	CASSYNGASERTDTQYF	TGTGCCAGCAGTTATAATGGGGCTAGCGAACGCACAGATACGCAGTATTTT
TRBJ2-1	TRBD2	TRBV12-3/TRBV12-4	few	CASKGGLAGGRAYNEQFF	TGTGCCAGCAAAGGGGGACTAGCGGGAGGGCGCGCCTACAATGAGCAGTTCTTC
TRBJ2-1	TRBD2	TRBV7-2	few	CASSLVASGQEEQFF	TGTGCCAGCAGCTTAGTGGCTAGCGGGCAGGAGGAGCAGTTCTTC
TRBJ2-7	-	TRBV6-1	-	CASRPGEANYEQYF	TGTGCCAGCAGACCCGGGGAAGCGAACTACGAGCAGTACTTC
TRBJ2-7	-	TRBV5-1	few	CASSLGFDEQYF	TGCGCCAGCAGCTTGGGATTCGACGAGCAGTACTTC
TRBJ2-6	-	TRBV19	few	CASSIGIVSGANVLTF	TGTGCCAGTAGTATAGGGATAGTATCTGGGGCCAACGTCCTGACTTTC
TRBJ2-2	-	TRBV6-5	few	CASSRSTSRGLTGELFF	TGTGCCAGCAGCCGTAGTACAAGCAGGGGATTGACCGGGGAGCTGTTTTTT
TRBJ2-5	TRBD1	TRBV7-8	few	CASSSPGQGSAQETQYF	TGTGCCAGCAGTTCCCCGGGACAGGGGTCAGCCCAAGAGACCCAGTACTTC
TRBJ2-1	TRBD2	TRBV25-1	-	CASSDIAGDNEQFF	TGTGCCAGCAGTGATATAGCGGGGGACAATGAGCAGTTCTTC
TRBJ1-6	-	TRBV7-9	-	CASSFGLGFNSPLHF	TGTGCCAGCAGCTTTGGACTAGGATTCAATTCACCCCTCCACTTT
TRBJ2-6	TRBD1	TRBV10-2	few	CATLQGALGANVLTF	TGCGCCACCCTACAGGGGGCGTTGGGGGCCAACGTCCTGACTTTC
TRBJ2-3	TRBD2	TRBV7-2	-	CASRTSFNTDTLYF	TGTGCCAGCAGGACTAGCTTTAACACAGATACGCTGTATTTT